A selection of T cell receptor beta chains follows, all from one sample in a study of shared clonotypes between healthy human individuals. Profiled with immunoSEQ multiplex PCR; TCRdb holds only in-frame clones, not every one. This table holds roughly 890,000 clones, more than 85% found once. The material sequenced was naive CD8+ T cells sorted from blood. These TCRs come from a man younger than 45 in good health. Both conserved end residues are part of each CDR3. D genes are given only for firm matches. Rows may omit the clone size; those that give it use once, few, many or a size class.

j_call d_call v_call clone_size cdr3_nt cdr3_aa
TRBJ1-5 TRBD1 TRBV2 NA TGTGCCAGCAGTTATAGGCAGGGGGAGGCTCAGCCCCAGCATTTT CASSYRQGEAQPQHF
TRBJ1-3 NA TRBV5-5 NA TGTGCCAGCAGCTTGTCACAGGGTAGTGACACCATATATTTT CASSLSQGSDTIYF
TRBJ2-7 NA TRBV7-7 few TGTGCCAGCAGCTTAGCGGGGGACAACGAGCAGTACTTC CASSLAGDNEQYF
TRBJ1-1 TRBD1 TRBV28 once TGTGCCAGCAACCCTCTGGGACAGGGGTTGAACACTGAAGCTTTCTTT CASNPLGQGLNTEAFF
TRBJ2-3 TRBD2 TRBV13 NA TGTGCCAGCAGCTTAGGGGTAGCGGGAGGGCCGGGCACAGATACGCAGTATTTT CASSLGVAGGPGTDTQYF
TRBJ2-7 TRBD2 TRBV6-5 NA TGTGCCAGCAGTAGGACTAGCGGGAGTACCGAGCAGTACTTC CASSRTSGSTEQYF
TRBJ1-1 NA TRBV6-6 NA TGTGCCAGCAGTTACTCGACGGAAGTTAGTACTGAAGCTTTCTTT CASSYSTEVSTEAFF
TRBJ2-6 NA TRBV30 NA TGTGCCTGGGGGGGGACACTCTCTGGGGCCAACGTCCTGACTTTC CAWGGTLSGANVLTF
TRBJ2-3 NA TRBV9 few TGTGCCAGCAGCGTCTCGGGGAGCACAGATACGCAGTATTTT CASSVSGSTDTQYF
TRBJ2-3 NA TRBV30 NA TGTGCCTGGGTCGGGGGAACGCAGTATTTT CAWVGGTQYF
TRBJ2-7 NA TRBV5-6 NA TGTGCCAGCAGCTTGGATTGGAATCCCTACGAGCAGTACTTC CASSLDWNPYEQYF
TRBJ2-2 TRBD1 TRBV28 NA TGTGCCAGCATACCGGGACAGCTTATTACCGGGGAGCTGTTTTTT CASIPGQLITGELFF
TRBJ2-7 TRBD1 TRBV5-1 NA TGCGCCAGCAGCTTACCGGGACAGGGGGTATACGAGCAGTACTTC CASSLPGQGVYEQYF
TRBJ2-7 TRBD2 TRBV29-1 NA TGCAGCGTTGACGGGGGGGAGCTGTACGAGCAGTACTTC CSVDGGELYEQYF
TRBJ2-3 NA TRBV27 NA TGTGCCAGCAGTTTATACCGAGGGGCAGATACGCAGTATTTT CASSLYRGADTQYF
TRBJ2-3 NA TRBV11-2 NA TGTGCCAGCAGCTCTACTGGTGGCCGCACAGATACGCAGTATTTT CASSSTGGRTDTQYF
TRBJ2-7 TRBD2 TRBV16 NA TGTGCCAGCAGCCGAAGCGGGGAGTTCTACGAGCAGTACTTC CASSRSGEFYEQYF
TRBJ2-5 NA TRBV4-1 once TGCGCCAGCAGCCAAGGAGGACTGTCGACGTGGGAGACCCAGTACTTC CASSQGGLSTWETQYF
TRBJ2-5 NA TRBV6-1 NA TGTGCCAGCAGTGAACTCCAGGGACACCTCCAAGAGACCCAGTACTTC CASSELQGHLQETQYF
TRBJ2-7 TRBD1 TRBV6-1 NA TGTGCCAGCAGTGATGTTAGGGACAGGGAGCAGTACTTC CASSDVRDREQYF
TRBJ2-1 TRBD2 TRBV11-2 NA TGTGCCAGCAGCCTTAGCGGGAGGGCCTCGGATGAGCAGTTCTTC CASSLSGRASDEQFF
TRBJ2-5 TRBD1 TRBV2 NA TGTGCCAGCAGACCAGGGGGAGAGACCCAGTACTTC CASRPGGETQYF
TRBJ1-5 NA TRBV5-1 NA TGCGCCAGCAGCCCCGGAGGGGACAATCAGCCCCAGCATTTT CASSPGGDNQPQHF
TRBJ2-6 TRBD1 TRBV7-9 NA TGTGCCAGCAGCGCCCGGGACAGGGTACGATCTGGGGCCAACGTCCTGACTTTC CASSARDRVRSGANVLTF
TRBJ2-5 TRBD2 TRBV2 NA TGTGCCAGCAGTGAAGGAGGACTAGCGGGAGGGGTTCAAGAGACCCAGTACTTC CASSEGGLAGGVQETQYF
TRBJ1-4 NA TRBV19 NA TGTGCCAGTACCCACAGTCAGAGTAATGAAAAACTGTTTTTT CASTHSQSNEKLFF
TRBJ2-7 TRBD1 TRBV11-3 NA TGTGCCAGCAGCTTTAGACAGGGCAACTACGAGCAGTACTTC CASSFRQGNYEQYF
TRBJ2-7 NA TRBV5-5 NA TGTGCCAGCAGCTTGGGTGGGCGACCCTACGAGCAGTACTTC CASSLGGRPYEQYF
TRBJ2-5 TRBD2 TRBV7-9 NA TGTGCCAGCAGCCCCCCGGGACTAGCGGGAGAGGAGACCCAGTACTTC CASSPPGLAGEETQYF
TRBJ2-7 NA TRBV27 NA TGTGCCAGCAGTTTTAGTCTAGCTGTCTCCTACGAGCAGTACTTC CASSFSLAVSYEQYF
TRBJ2-5 TRBD2 TRBV10-2 NA TGCGCCAGCAGTGCGCTAGCGGGCCAAGAGACCCAGTACTTC CASSALAGQETQYF
TRBJ2-7 NA TRBV7-8 NA TGTGCCAGCAGCTATACAGGGATCCACGAGCAGTACTTC CASSYTGIHEQYF
TRBJ2-1 NA TRBV29-1 once TGCAGCGTTGAAGGGCCCGCGATCTCTATGGGGTACTCCTACAATGAGCAGTTCTTC CSVEGPAISMGYSYNEQFF
TRBJ1-4 NA TRBV7-2 NA TGTGCCAGCAGCACCAGGACCACCGAAAAACTGTTTTTT CASSTRTTEKLFF
TRBJ2-3 TRBD2 TRBV6-1 NA TGTGCCAGCAGTGAAGAACCGGGACTAGCTAGCACAGATACGCAGTATTTT CASSEEPGLASTDTQYF
TRBJ2-1 NA TRBV7-6 NA TGTGCCAGCAGCTTAGAATTACGGGAAAAGGACAATGAGCAGTTCTTC CASSLELREKDNEQFF
TRBJ2-5 NA TRBV7-2 NA TGTGCCAGCAGCTTAGCATTTCAGACGGCGGAAGAGACCCAGTACTTC CASSLAFQTAEETQYF
TRBJ2-3 NA TRBV10-2 once TGCGCCAGCAGTGAGAACTTGGGAGCCGGCACAGATACGCAGTATTTT CASSENLGAGTDTQYF
TRBJ2-7 NA TRBV2 NA TGTGCCTCCAACGAGAAACTATCCTCCTACGAGCAGTACTTC CASNEKLSSYEQYF
TRBJ2-7 NA TRBV6-1 NA TGTGCCAGCAGTGATGGGACCTACGAGCAGTACTTC CASSDGTYEQYF
TRBJ2-7 NA TRBV9 NA TGTGCCAGCAGCGTAGGGGGCGACTCCTACGAGCAGTACTTC CASSVGGDSYEQYF